This entry concerns a single T cell receptor beta chain. Original handling: Estimation of nucleated cell counts was performed using reference gene primer amplification. Libraries were prepared by immunoSEQ multiplex PCR; TCRdb keeps only in-frame clonotypes and omits some of them. Clone size and V and J calls were adopted from that table, with D and trimming inferred from the DNA. The data show 40,000 to 55,000 clones, with 80% seen just once and 19% held by the top ten. Trimming took 6 bases from V and 6 from J; bases not matched to a gene: 7. The CDR3 loop spans 15 amino acids. Germline assignment: CDR1 LNHDA and CDR2 SQIVND (reference sequence). The data derive from a study of blood T cell repertoires in COVID-19. Study in general: Whether acute or convalescent, the COVID-19 samples came from the United States, Italy and Spain. Sources were T cells, B-cell-depleted T cells, or PBMCs; the material itself was cDNA or gDNA.

The sequencing sample was made of peripheral blood. The chain carries TRBV19 and TRBJ1-6; TRBD1 aligns across 8 bases. The receptor comes from a man aged 70-80 years with acute or convalescent COVID-19. CDR3 sequence reads: CASRLQDRVNSPLHF. The CDR3 nucleotides read TGTGCCAGTAGACTTCAGGACAGGGTTAATTCACCCCTCCACTTT.